This is a list of T cell receptor beta chains from one sample in a study of blood T cell repertoires in COVID-19. The assay was immunoSEQ multiplex PCR, and TCRdb's table has in-frame clones only and misses some. The sample comprises 300,000 to 450,000 clones, 81% of which are singletons, and under 1.2% rests with the top ten. The sequencing sample was made of peripheral blood. Source of these receptors: a human donor with acute or convalescent COVID-19. The donor label of this sample is uncertain. The CDR3 runs from the conserved cysteine through the conserved F or W.

TRBJ2-3 | TRBV5-6 | 17 | CASSLLGQGAVTDTQYF
TRBJ1-2 | TRBV4-2 | 16 | CASSQAAGTSWYGYTF
TRBJ1-5 | TRBV4-1 | 15 | CASSQDPGLGQPQHF
TRBJ2-2 | TRBV28 | 14 | CASIAGGNTGELFF
TRBJ1-6 | TRBV6-1 | 16 | CASSELRTGLNSPLHF
TRBJ2-7 | TRBV6-5 | 14 | CASSRTGRLYEQYF
TRBJ1-1 | TRBV30 | 13 | CAWRWYGNTEAFF
TRBJ1-1 | TRBV15 | 14 | CATSRNTGGTEAFF
TRBJ1-2 | TRBV7-2 | 17 | CASSLRGGTGTNYGYTF
TRBJ2-1 | TRBV2 | 14 | CASTPTGLYNEQFF
TRBJ1-3 | TRBV4-2 | 14 | CASSLGQGEGTIYF
TRBJ2-1 | TRBV7-8 | 16 | CASSSLAGGSYNEQFF
TRBJ2-7 | TRBV30 | 16 | CAWTQPGTGIRDEQYF
TRBJ1-1 | TRBV2 | 15 | CASRNGLRGGTEAFF
TRBJ2-5 | TRBV5-1 | 16 | CASSPGLAGGLETQYF
TRBJ2-7 | TRBV19 | 16 | CASSTGLAGDSYEQYF
TRBJ1-1 | TRBV6-5 | 14 | CASSPDGTPAEAFF
TRBJ1-1 | TRBV19 | 13 | CASSPAGGAEAFF
TRBJ2-7 | TRBV19 | 16 | CASSAAGTGSIYEQYF
TRBJ2-1 | TRBV5-4 | 17 | CASSLAGVVAGNNEQFF
TRBJ1-1 | TRBV27 | 14 | CASKVYRGNTEAFF
TRBJ1-1 | TRBV6-1 | 17 | CASSEAGTGQKNTEAFF
TRBJ2-1 | TRBV30 | 18 | CAWSGPNSGTKAYNEQFF
TRBJ1-4 | TRBV7-7 | 9 | CAPTVKLFF
TRBJ2-3 | TRBV6-5 | 14 | CASSRSGGRNTQYF
TRBJ1-5 | TRBV15 | 14 | CATSRPDFKEPQHF
TRBJ2-3 | TRBV9 | 16 | CASSALTGGITDTQYF
TRBJ1-3 | TRBV7-9 | 14 | CASSLYGSGNTIYF
TRBJ1-1 | TRBV7-7 | 13 | CASSSRVNTEAFF
TRBJ1-3 | TRBV18 | 15 | CASSPSPLSGNTIYF
TRBJ1-1 | TRBV11-2 | 13 | CASSLVVREGAFF
TRBJ1-1 | TRBV6-5 | 15 | CASSYSRQGTTEAFF
TRBJ2-5 | TRBV6-5 | 14 | CASMGPGGRKTQYF
TRBJ1-2 | TRBV15 | 16 | CATSATARGGYYGYTF
TRBJ1-2 | TRBV7-2 | 13 | CASSPDRDYGYTF
TRBJ1-1 | TRBV7-2 | 11 | CASSFAIEAFF
TRBJ1-1 | TRBV6-5 | 15 | CASRDLQGRNTEAFF
TRBJ1-2 | TRBV5-6 | 14 | CASSLGGAVYGYTF
TRBJ1-1 | TRBV27 | 13 | CASTVSGGTEAFF
TRBJ1-5 | TRBV28 | 14 | CASSPTGTGSRGHF
TRBJ1-2 | TRBV6-5 | 14 | CASSYIGGRDGYTF
TRBJ1-2 | TRBV7-2 | 14 | CASSSGGHNYGYTF
TRBJ2-5 | TRBV3-1/TRBV3-2 | 17 | CASSQRSWGREKETQYF
TRBJ2-2 | TRBV10-1 | 16 | CASSPQTGGPAGELFF
TRBJ1-4 | TRBV7-2 | 13 | CASRRQGGEKLFF
TRBJ1-2 | TRBV9 | 16 | CASSGQQRLHAPGYTF
TRBJ2-7 | TRBV12-3/TRBV12-4 | 13 | CASSIQGVYEQYF
TRBJ2-1 | TRBV2 | 16 | CASSILAGSSYNEQFF
TRBJ2-1 | TRBV6-1 | 14 | CASSDRASGNEQFF
TRBJ2-7 | TRBV18 | 14 | CASTGQGARYEQYF
TRBJ1-5 | TRBV5-8 | 13 | CASSLAGDQPQHF
TRBJ2-5 | TRBV2 | 12 | CASYEAKETQYF
TRBJ2-5 | TRBV19 | 16 | CASSAPRQGGGETQYF
TRBJ1-1 | TRBV5-1 | 14 | CASSSTQLNTEAFF
TRBJ1-1 | TRBV30 | 14 | CAWKGLRIYTEAFF
TRBJ2-1 | TRBV4-2 | 15 | CASSQGSGGYNEQFF
TRBJ1-4 | TRBV18 | 15 | CASSPGAGWDEKLFF
TRBJ1-2 | TRBV3-1/TRBV3-2 | 16 | CASSHTRDRASYGYTF